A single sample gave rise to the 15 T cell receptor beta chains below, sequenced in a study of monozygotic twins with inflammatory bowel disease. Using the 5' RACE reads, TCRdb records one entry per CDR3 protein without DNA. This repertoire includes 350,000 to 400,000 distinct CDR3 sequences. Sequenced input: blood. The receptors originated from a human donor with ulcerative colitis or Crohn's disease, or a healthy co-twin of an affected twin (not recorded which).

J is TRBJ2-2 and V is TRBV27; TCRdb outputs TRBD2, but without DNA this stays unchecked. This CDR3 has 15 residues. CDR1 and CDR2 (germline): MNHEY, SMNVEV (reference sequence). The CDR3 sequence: CASSPEGGGPGELFF.

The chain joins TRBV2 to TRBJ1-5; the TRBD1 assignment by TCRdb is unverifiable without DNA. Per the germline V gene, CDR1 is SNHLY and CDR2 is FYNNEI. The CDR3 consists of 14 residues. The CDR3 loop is CASSDRDSNQPQHF.

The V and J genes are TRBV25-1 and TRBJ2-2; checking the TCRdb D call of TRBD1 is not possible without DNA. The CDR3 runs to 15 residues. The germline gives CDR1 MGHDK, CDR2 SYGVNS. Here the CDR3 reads CASSEWGTGTGELFF.

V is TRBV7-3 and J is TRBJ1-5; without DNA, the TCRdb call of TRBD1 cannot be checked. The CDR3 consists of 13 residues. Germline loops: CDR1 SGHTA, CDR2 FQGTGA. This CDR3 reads CASSSGTGQPQHF. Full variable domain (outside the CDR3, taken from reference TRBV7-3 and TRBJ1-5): GAGVSQTPSNKVTEKGKYVELRCDPISGHTALYWYRQSLGQGPEFLIYFQGTGAADDSGLPNDRFFAVRPEGSVSTLKIQRTERGDSAVYLCASSSGTGQPQHFGDGTRLSIL.

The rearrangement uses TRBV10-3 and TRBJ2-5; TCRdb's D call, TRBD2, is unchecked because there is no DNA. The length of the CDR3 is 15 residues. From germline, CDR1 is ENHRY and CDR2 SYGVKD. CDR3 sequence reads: CATGRETSAQETQYF.

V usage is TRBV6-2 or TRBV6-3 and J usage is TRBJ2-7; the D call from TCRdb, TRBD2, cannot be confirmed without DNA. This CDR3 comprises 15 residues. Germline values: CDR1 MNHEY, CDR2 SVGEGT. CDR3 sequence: CASSYLAGGPYEQYF.

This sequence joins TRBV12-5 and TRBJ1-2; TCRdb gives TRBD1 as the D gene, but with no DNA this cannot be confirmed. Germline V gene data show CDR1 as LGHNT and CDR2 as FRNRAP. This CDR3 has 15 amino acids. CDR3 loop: CASGLVGGINYGYTF.

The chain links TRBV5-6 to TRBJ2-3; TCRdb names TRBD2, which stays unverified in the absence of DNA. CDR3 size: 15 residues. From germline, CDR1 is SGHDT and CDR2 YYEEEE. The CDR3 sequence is CASSLVTMYTDTQYF. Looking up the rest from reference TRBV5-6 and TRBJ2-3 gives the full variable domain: DAGVTQSPTHLIKTRGQQVTLRCSPKSGHDTVSWYQQALGQGPQFIFQYYEEEERQRGNFPDRFSGHQFPNYSSELNVNALLLGDSALYLCASSLVTMYTDTQYFGPGTRLTVL.

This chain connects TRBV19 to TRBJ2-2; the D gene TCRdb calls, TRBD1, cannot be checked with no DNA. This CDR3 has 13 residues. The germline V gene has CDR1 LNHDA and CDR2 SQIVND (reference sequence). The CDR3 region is CASGTGWTGELFF.

CDR3 sequence: CASSFYPTGQDEQYF. J is TRBJ2-7 and V is TRBV11-1; TCRdb lists TRBD1, though no DNA is available to test this call. The CDR3 is 15 amino acids. Per germline, CDR1 SGHAT and CDR2 FQDESV (reference sequence). The whole variable domain, remainder taken from reference TRBV11-1 and TRBJ2-7, is EAEVAQSPRYKITEKSQAVAFWCDPISGHATLYWYRQILGQGPELLVQFQDESVVDDSQLPKDRFSAERLKGVDSTLKIQPAELGDSAMYLCASSFYPTGQDEQYFGPGTRLTVT.

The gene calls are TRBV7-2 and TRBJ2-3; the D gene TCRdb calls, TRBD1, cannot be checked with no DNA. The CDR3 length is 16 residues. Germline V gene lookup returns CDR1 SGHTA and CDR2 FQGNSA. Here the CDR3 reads CASSLGIARGSDTQYF.

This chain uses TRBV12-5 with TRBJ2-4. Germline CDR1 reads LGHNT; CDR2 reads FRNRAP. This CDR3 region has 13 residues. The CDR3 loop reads CASGSGAKNIQYF.

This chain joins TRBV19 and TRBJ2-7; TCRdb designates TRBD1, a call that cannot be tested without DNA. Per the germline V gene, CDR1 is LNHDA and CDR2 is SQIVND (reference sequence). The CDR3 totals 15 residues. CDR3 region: CASSITGTGGYEQYF.

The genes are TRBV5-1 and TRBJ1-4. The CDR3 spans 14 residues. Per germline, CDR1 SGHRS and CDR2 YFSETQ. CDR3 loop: CASSLGATNEKLFF.

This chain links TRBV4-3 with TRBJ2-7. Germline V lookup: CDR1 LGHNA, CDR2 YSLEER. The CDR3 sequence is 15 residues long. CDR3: CASSQHEGFSYEQYF.